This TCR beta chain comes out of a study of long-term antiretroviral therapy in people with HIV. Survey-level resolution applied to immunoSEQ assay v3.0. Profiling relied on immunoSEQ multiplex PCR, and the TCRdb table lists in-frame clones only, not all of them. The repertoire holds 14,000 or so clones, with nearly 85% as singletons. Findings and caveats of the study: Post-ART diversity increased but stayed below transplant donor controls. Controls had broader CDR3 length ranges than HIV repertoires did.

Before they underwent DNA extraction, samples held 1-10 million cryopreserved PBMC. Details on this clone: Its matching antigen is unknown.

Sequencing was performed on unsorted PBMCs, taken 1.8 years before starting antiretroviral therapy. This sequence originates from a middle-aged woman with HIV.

The CDR3 nucleotides read TGTGCCAGTAGTATTCGGACAGGATTCTCTGGAAACACCATATATTTT. This encodes CASSIRTGFSGNTIYF. J is TRBJ1-3 and V is TRBV19, with TRBD1 matching 7 bases. Unmatched junction bases numbered 5, after V lost 3 bases and J lost 0 bases. This CDR3 is 16 amino acids long. Germline V gene lookup returns CDR1 LNHDA and CDR2 SQIVND (reference sequence).